A single sample gave rise to the 27 T cell receptor beta chains below, sequenced in a study of T-cell memory formation after mild COVID-19. TCRdb re-called the 5' RACE reads with MiXCR, one entry per CDR3 protein. The sample shows 470,000 or so distinct CDR3 sequences, roughly 18% of them seen only once. Sample: PBMCs or a T cell subset sorted from them (not recorded which). The source of these receptors is an adult woman who had mild COVID-19 (a few samples of this study predate the infection). Cell type and time point are not known.

This chain connects TRBV29-1 to TRBJ2-7; 11 nucleotides agree with TRBD2. V was pared by 2 bases and J by 6 bases, with 6 bases of the junction left unmatched. CDR1 is SQVTM, CDR2 ANQGSEA, per germline. This CDR3 is 14 amino acids long. The CDR3 sequence is CSVEPGLAGFEQYF. The CDR3 DNA sequence: TGCAGCGTTGAACCAGGACTAGCGGGCTTCGAGCAGTACTTC.

This clonotype has a handful of counts. The rearrangement links TRBV4-1 to TRBJ2-1; 9 positions agree with TRBD2. V lost 2 bases and J lost 5; bases outside the gene matches: 4. The V gene's germline CDR1 is MGHRA and CDR2 YSYEKL. This CDR3 has 15 amino acids. The CDR3 region is CASSQLAGGNNEQFF. Written as DNA, the CDR3 is TGCGCCAGCAGCCAACTCGCGGGGGGGAACAATGAGCAGTTCTTC.

This chain uses TRBV29-1 with TRBJ2-7; no clear D. V dropped 3 bases and J dropped 6 bases, with 9 bases sitting between them. Germline assignment: CDR1 SQVTM and CDR2 ANQGSEA. This CDR3 has 11 amino acids. DNA of the CDR3: TGCAGCGTTGATACCGCTGGCGAGCAGTACTTC. Translated, it gives CSVDTAGEQYF.

This clonotype was detected only a few times. The chain recombines TRBV9 with TRBJ1-2; no firm D call. The CDR3 runs to 14 residues. V dropped 0 bases and J dropped 8 bases, with 14 bases sitting between them. Per the germline V gene, CDR1 is SGDLS and CDR2 is YYNGEE. CDR3 sequence (DNA): TGTGCCAGCAGCGTAGAGGCCCGTGCGGTGGGCTACACCTTC. Translating it yields CASSVEARAVGYTF.

The chain recombines TRBV6-5 with TRBJ2-5; TRBD2 aligns across 13 bases. Trimming cost V 5 bases and J 4 bases; bases outside gene matches: 4. Germline values: CDR1 MNHEY, CDR2 SVGAGI. The length of the CDR3 is 15 residues. For the CDR3, the DNA is TGTGCCAGCAGTCGACTAGCGGGAGGAGGAGAGACCCAGTACTTC. The encoded protein is CASSRLAGGGETQYF.

For this clonotype: The germline gene is not matched at one end of the junction; a read error may be the cause. The rearrangement uses TRBV13 and TRBJ2-1; 12 positions agree with TRBD2. The CDR3 consists of 13 residues. CDR1 PRHDT and CDR2 FYEKMQ come from the germline V gene (reference sequence). The CDR3 protein is CASSLESSGGANF. Here the CDR3 DNA reads TGTGCCAGCAGCTTAGAGTCTAGCGGGGGGGCGAATTTC. Drawing the rest from reference TRBV13 and TRBJ2-1, the complete variable domain is AAGVIQSPRHLIKEKRETATLKCYPIPRHDTVYWYQQGPGQDPQFLISFYEKMQSDKGSIPDRFSAQQFSDYHSELNMSSLELGDSALYFCASSLESSGGANFGPGTRLTVL.

This clonotype came up many times. This chain uses TRBV7-2 with TRBJ2-1, with D possibly matching TRBD2 (5 bases). CDR1 and CDR2 from the germline V gene are SGHTA and FQGNSA. This CDR3 is 15 amino acids long. V shed 5 bases and J shed 0 bases, with 11 bases lying between them. The CDR3 DNA reads as TGTGCCAGCAGCCCAATAGCGAGCTCCTACAATGAGCAGTTCTTC. This translates into CASSPIASSYNEQFF. Looking up the rest from reference TRBV7-2 and TRBJ2-1 gives the full variable domain: GAGVSQSPSNKVTEKGKDVELRCDPISGHTALYWYRQSLGQGLEFLIYFQGNSAPDKSGLPSDRFSAERTGGSVSTLTIQRTQQEDSAVYLCASSPIASSYNEQFFGPGTRLTVL.

In its sample, this clonotype was seen a few times. This chain joins TRBV2 and TRBJ1-1; 8 nucleotides match TRBD1. V shed 8 bases, J shed 7 bases, and the junction held 12 bases outside the gene matches. The CDR3 spans 14 residues. CDR1 and CDR2 (germline): SNHLY, FYNNEI. The CDR3 protein is CASGEVRGPGEAFF. In DNA form, the CDR3 reads TGTGCCAGCGGCGAAGTCAGGGGGCCCGGTGAAGCTTTCTTT.

The V and J genes are TRBV18 and TRBJ2-1; TRBD2 agrees at 7 bases. Germline V gives CDR1 KGHSH, CDR2 LQKENI. CDR3 size: 16 residues. After removal of 3 bases from V and 0 bases from J, the junction contained 5 bases not matched to a gene. The CDR3 region is CASSPFGGSSYNEQFF. As DNA, the CDR3 is TGTGCCAGCTCACCTTTCGGCGGGAGCTCCTACAATGAGCAGTTCTTC.

The chain links TRBV25-1 to TRBJ1-1, with 11 nucleotides matching TRBD1. This CDR3 has 15 amino acids. Germline CDR1 is MGHDK and CDR2 is SYGVNS. V lost 4 bases to trimming and J lost 2 bases; unmatched junction nucleotides: 3. CDR3 sequence (DNA): TGTGCCAGCAGTGGTTGGACAGGGGGCAACACTGAAGCTTTCTTT. Amino acids: CASSGWTGGNTEAFF.

V usage is TRBV27 and J usage is TRBJ2-7, with TRBD2 identical over 10 bases. The junction had 3 bases not matched to a gene; V was cut back by 7 bases and J by 3 bases. The CDR3 is 13 residues long. Germline lookup yields CDR1 MNHEY and CDR2 SMNVEV (reference sequence). This CDR3 is CASTGLADYEQYF. Here the CDR3 DNA reads TGTGCCAGCACCGGACTAGCGGACTACGAGCAGTACTTC.

V is TRBV19 and J is TRBJ2-1; 9 positions agree with TRBD2. The V gene's germline CDR1 is LNHDA and CDR2 SQIVND (reference sequence). V trimming: 7 bases; J trimming: 4 bases; junction bases outside the gene matches: 5. There are 14 residues in the CDR3. The CDR3 protein is CASMAGGLYNEQFF. The CDR3 bases are TGTGCCAGTATGGCGGGAGGGCTTTACAATGAGCAGTTCTTC.

The rearrangement uses TRBV19 and TRBJ2-1; tentative D call: TRBD1 (6 bases). CDR1 and CDR2 from the germline V gene are LNHDA and SQIVND (reference sequence). V was shortened by 5 bases and J by 2 bases, with 10 bases between the two germline ends. The CDR3 extends over 14 amino acids. CDR3: CASSDRRPYNEQFF. CDR3 sequence (DNA): TGTGCCAGTAGTGACAGGCGCCCCTACAATGAGCAGTTCTTC.

This clonotype has a count of ten or more. The gene calls are TRBV5-1 and TRBJ2-1, with a weak D call TRBD1 (5 bases). Germline V gene data show CDR1 as SGHRS and CDR2 as YFSETQ. V lost 1 base and J 9 bases, leaving 14 bases between the germline ends. This CDR3 has 14 amino acids. The CDR3 region is CASSLSWGAGEQFF. CDR3 sequence (DNA): TGCGCCAGCAGCTTGTCTTGGGGCGCAGGTGAGCAGTTCTTC. Filled out from reference TRBV5-1 and TRBJ2-1, the complete variable domain reads KAGVTQTPRYLIKTRGQQVTLSCSPISGHRSVSWYQQTPGQGLQFLFEYFSETQRNKGNFPGRFSGRQFSNSRSEMNVSTLELGDSALYLCASSLSWGAGEQFFGPGTRLTVL.

The rearrangement uses TRBV10-3 and TRBJ1-1; unclear D gene. The V and J ends lost 1 base and 10 bases respectively, with 10 bases between them. The germline CDR1 and CDR2 sequences are ENHRY and SYGVKD. CDR3 length equals 12 residues. The CDR3 is CAISEFGLGAFF. Here the CDR3 DNA reads TGTGCCATCAGTGAGTTCGGCCTGGGAGCTTTCTTT.

The table lists this clonotype with many counts. The chain carries TRBV5-5 and TRBJ2-3, with 7 bases that match TRBD2. The CDR3 is 16 residues long. The germline gives CDR1 SGHKS, CDR2 YYEKEE (reference sequence). J lost 2 bases, V lost 1 base, and 7 bases had no gene match. The CDR3 DNA reads as TGTGCCAGCAGCTTGTCGTCGCGGGGGACCACAGATACGCAGTATTTT. As protein: CASSLSSRGTTDTQYF.

V gene TRBV27 combines with J gene TRBJ2-7; D may match TRBD1 or TRBD2 (5 bases each). The germline gives CDR1 MNHEY, CDR2 SMNVEV (reference sequence). The CDR3 extends over 13 amino acids. With 5 bases removed from V and 2 bases from J, the gap between germline ends came to 10 bases. As DNA, the CDR3 is TGTGCCAGCAGTGAGGGGAGCACCTACGAGCAGTACTTC. It yields the protein CASSEGSTYEQYF.

The V and J genes are TRBV12-3 or TRBV12-4 and TRBJ1-1; possible D gene TRBD1, 5 bases. The CDR3 runs to 21 residues. V dropped 5 bases and J dropped 0 bases, with 31 bases sitting between them. The CDR3 region is CASSGGIRRGLERDMNTEAFF. The CDR3 bases are TGTGCCAGCAGTGGGGGGATTCGCCGGGGACTCGAGCGGGATATGAACACTGAAGCTTTCTTT.

The V call is TRBV5-4, the J call TRBJ2-2; 11 bases map to TRBD2. J lost 5 bases, V lost 3 bases, and 9 bases had no gene match. The germline V gene encodes CDR1 SGHNT and CDR2 YYREEE (reference sequence). The CDR3 runs 17 residues. The CDR3 DNA sequence: TGTGCCAGCAGCTCAACTCTAGCGGGAGGTGGAACCGGGGAGCTGTTTTTT. It translates to CASSSTLAGGGTGELFF.

The chain couples TRBV29-1 to TRBJ2-7; tentatively, D is TRBD1 or TRBD2 (6 bases each). The CDR3 spans 13 residues. In germline, CDR1 is SQVTM, CDR2 ANQGSEA. V lost 4 bases and J 3 bases, leaving 13 bases between the germline ends. Written as DNA, the CDR3 is TGCAGCGTTGTGGGGGGCTCTAGCTACGAGCAGTACTTC. This gives the protein CSVVGGSSYEQYF.

The genes are TRBV23-1 and TRBJ2-5; perhaps TRBD1 as D (5 bases). TRBV23-1 is an ORF, with its function uncertain. The length of the CDR3 is 13 residues. V was trimmed by 5 bases and J by 1 base, leaving 8 bases between them. The CDR3 bases are TGCGCCAGCAGTAACAGGCGCCAAGAGACCCAGTACTTC. Encoded protein: CASSNRRQETQYF.

The chain has TRBV27 and TRBJ2-3; 8 nucleotides match TRBD2. The germline V gene has CDR1 MNHEY and CDR2 SMNVEV (reference sequence). J lost 0 bases, V lost 2 bases, and 7 bases had no gene match. The CDR3 sequence is 17 residues long. The CDR3 spells CASSLRAGVPSTDTQYF. CDR3 nucleotide sequence: TGTGCCAGCAGTTTAAGAGCGGGAGTGCCTAGCACAGATACGCAGTATTTT.

The rearrangement joins TRBV20-1 to TRBJ1-6, with D possibly being TRBD1 (5 bases). Germline V gives CDR1 DFQATT, CDR2 SNEGSKA (reference sequence). The CDR3 spans 11 residues. Trimming cost V 7 bases and J 8 bases, with 9 bases left between them. CDR3 sequence: CSVREDSPLHF. CDR3 nucleotides: TGCAGTGTCAGGGAGGATTCACCCCTCCACTTT.

The V and J genes are TRBV9 and TRBJ2-3; 14 nucleotides line up with TRBD2. Germline CDR1 reads SGDLS; CDR2 reads YYNGEE. The CDR3 has 17 amino acids. V trimming: 3 bases; J trimming: 0 bases; junction bases outside the gene matches: 3. As DNA, the CDR3 is TGTGCCAGCAGCGAAGGGACTAGCGGGAGCAGCACAGATACGCAGTATTTT. Translating it yields CASSEGTSGSSTDTQYF.

J is TRBJ2-4 and V is TRBV7-2, with D maybe TRBD1 (5 bases). Per the germline V gene, CDR1 is SGHTA and CDR2 is FQGNSA. Trimming shortened V by 3 bases and J by 9 bases, and 6 bases separated the two germline ends. The CDR3 loop spans 11 amino acids. Here the CDR3 reads CASSLGPIQYF. The CDR3 DNA is TGTGCCAGCAGCTTGGGGCCCATTCAGTACTTC.

This clonotype came up many times. The chain recombines TRBV4-1 with TRBJ2-7, with TRBD2 identical over 10 bases. Trimming at V came to 0 bases and at J to 3 bases, leaving 11 bases not matched to a gene. The CDR3 spans 18 residues. Germline CDR1 is MGHRA and CDR2 is YSYEKL. In DNA, the CDR3 is TGCGCCAGCAGCCAAGATCGGGTTGGAGTAGCGGGGGGCTACGAGCAGTACTTC. Its protein product is CASSQDRVGVAGGYEQYF.

This chain links TRBV5-5 with TRBJ1-5; no firm D call. Germline CDR1 and CDR2: SGHKS and YYEKEE (reference sequence). V was pared by 0 bases and J by 0 bases, with 13 bases between. The CDR3 is 17 residues long. CDR3 DNA sequence: TGTGCCAGCAGCTTGGCAGTGGTGACGATTAGCAATCAGCCCCAGCATTTT. Its protein is CASSLAVVTISNQPQHF.